The next 11 T cell receptor beta chains were all read from a single sample in a study of T cell responses to AZD1222 COVID-19 vaccine. TCRdb's table, derived via immunoSEQ multiplex PCR, lists solely in-frame clones and lacks some. The sample lists around 100,000 clones, approximately 88% occurring once. Source: peripheral blood, taken on day 0 of AZD1222 vaccination. These receptors originate from an adult in good health.

This chain links TRBV28 with TRBJ2-1, with TRBD2 matching over 7 bases. J gave up 7 bases and V 2 bases, and 5 bases lay outside the gene matches. The CDR3 runs to 14 residues. Germline V gene lookup returns CDR1 MDHEN and CDR2 SYDVKM. CDR3 residues: CASSLGRRGNEQFF. The CDR3 DNA reads as TGTGCCAGCAGTTTAGGGAGGCGGGGGAATGAGCAGTTCTTC.

This chain links TRBV4-1 with TRBJ1-1; weak D call: TRBD1 (5 bases). Germline V gene sequence: CDR1 MGHRA, CDR2 YSYEKL. The CDR3 covers 14 residues. With 4 bases removed from V and 1 base from J, the gap between germline ends came to 10 bases. The CDR3 sequence: CASSPGRTNTEAFF. CDR3 bases: TGCGCCAGCAGCCCAGGGCGGACGAACACTGAAGCTTTCTTT.

V and J are TRBV9 and TRBJ2-7; TRBD2 matches at 9 bases. CDR1 and CDR2 (germline): SGDLS, YYNGEE. The CDR3 is 15 residues long. Trimming removed 4 bases from V and 1 base from J; junction bases left unmatched: 6. CDR3 protein: CASSSEREDSYEQYF. The CDR3 DNA sequence: TGTGCCAGCAGCTCAGAGCGGGAGGATTCCTACGAGCAGTACTTC.

V is TRBV28 and J is TRBJ1-5; D not resolved. CDR1 is MDHEN and CDR2 is SYDVKM in the germline V gene. V shed 6 bases and J shed 7 bases, with 10 bases lying between them. The CDR3 spans 12 residues. The CDR3 here is CASRDTGQPQHF. DNA for the CDR3: TGTGCCAGCAGAGATACGGGGCAGCCCCAGCATTTT.

This rearrangement joins TRBV11-1 to TRBJ2-2; D uncertain. V lost 3 bases and J lost 5, with 10 bases in between. CDR3 size: 14 residues. Per germline, CDR1 SGHAT and CDR2 FQDESV (reference sequence). CDR3 nucleotide sequence: TGTGCCAGCAGCTTTTTGGGTGGGACCGGGGAGCTGTTTTTT. Protein product: CASSFLGGTGELFF.

The CDR3 nucleotides read TGTGCCAGCAGTTACGAGACGGACAGGGCAAAACTTAATCAGCCCCAGCATTTT. Residues: CASSYETDRAKLNQPQHF. This sequence joins TRBV6-2 or TRBV6-3 and TRBJ1-5; TRBD1 agrees at 8 bases. This CDR3 is 18 amino acids long. With 2 bases clipped from V and 4 bases from J, the junction kept 13 bases outside the gene matches. The V gene's germline CDR1 is MNHEY and CDR2 SVGEGT.

The chain uses TRBV5-1 and TRBJ2-2, with D perhaps being TRBD1 or TRBD2 (5 bases each). CDR3 length: 16 residues. Trimming shortened V by 0 bases and J by 4 bases, and 13 bases separated the two germline ends. In germline, CDR1 is SGHRS, CDR2 YFSETQ. For the CDR3, the DNA is TGCGCCAGCAGCTTGGTAACCGGGACCGTCACCGGGGAGCTGTTTTTT. It is translated as CASSLVTGTVTGELFF. Complete variable domain (other parts from reference TRBV5-1 and TRBJ2-2): KAGVTQTPRYLIKTRGQQVTLSCSPISGHRSVSWYQQTPGQGLQFLFEYFSETQRNKGNFPGRFSGRQFSNSRSEMNVSTLELGDSALYLCASSLVTGTVTGELFFGEGSRLTVL.

The genes are TRBV28 and TRBJ2-2, with D possibly matching TRBD1 (5 bases). Germline CDR1 is MDHEN and CDR2 is SYDVKM. The CDR3 loop spans 14 amino acids. V lost 2 bases to trimming and J lost 4 bases, with 8 bases between them. The chain's CDR3 is CASSLDSFTGELFF. CDR3 bases: TGTGCCAGCAGTTTAGACAGTTTCACCGGGGAGCTGTTTTTT.

The chain joins TRBV27 to TRBJ2-7, with no clear D. This CDR3 region has 12 residues. Looked up from germline, CDR1 is MNHEY and CDR2 is SMNVEV (reference sequence). Trimming removed 6 bases from V and 2 bases from J, with 8 bases in between. The CDR3 loop is CASSGSPYEQYF. CDR3 coding DNA: TGTGCCAGCAGCGGTTCCCCCTACGAGCAGTACTTC.

V is TRBV2 and J is TRBJ1-5, with no clear D. CDR1 is SNHLY, CDR2 FYNNEI, per germline. CDR3 length equals 15 residues. Trimming took off 2 bases at V and 7 bases at J, with 15 bases between the two ends. Here the CDR3 reads CASSEQEAGTQPQHF. The CDR3 DNA follows: TGTGCCAGCAGTGAACAAGAGGCAGGAACGCAGCCCCAGCATTTT.

The rearrangement joins TRBV28 to TRBJ1-1; 7 bases align to TRBD1. With 6 bases clipped from V and 1 base from J, the junction kept 5 bases outside the gene matches. The CDR3 runs 14 residues. The germline V gene encodes CDR1 MDHEN and CDR2 SYDVKM. CDR3 nucleotide sequence: TGTGCCAGCAGCCCGACAGGGCCGAACACTGAAGCTTTCTTT. Translation gives CASSPTGPNTEAFF.